This TCR beta chain was identified during a study of T cell responses to AZD1222 COVID-19 vaccine. Study findings and constraints: Repertoire sampling happened only post peak T cell response. Unmutated variant regions are reportedly targeted by nearly half of spike-specific TCRs. Donors were mostly white British, more females; clonal diversity possibly underestimated.

There are a few counts of this clone. Its antigen is not known. Repertoires were generated with immunoSEQ multiplex PCR, while TCRdb's copy carries only in-frame clones and drops some. The sample records about 150,000 clones, 82% being singletons. The sample here was peripheral blood, taken on day 0 of MenACWY control vaccination. The source of this sequence is an adult in good health.

The CDR3 loop reads CASSLRGSLPQETQYF. CDR3 nucleotides: TGTGCCAGCAGCTTGCGGGGGTCTCTCCCTCAAGAGACCCAGTACTTC. The chain is built from TRBV5-6 and TRBJ2-5; possible D gene TRBD2, 6 bases. This CDR3 has 16 amino acids. Germline values: CDR1 SGHDT, CDR2 YYEEEE. Trimming cost V 1 base and J 2 bases, with 15 bases left between them.